These 26 T cell receptor beta chains were all obtained from the same sample, sequenced in a study of neoadjuvant nivolumab and ipilimumab in lung cancer. TCRdb keeps only in-frame clones here, not all; method: immunoSEQ multiplex PCR. The data show 40,000 or so clones, approximately 92% seen once. The sample here was peripheral blood, taken before neoadjuvant nivolumab, alone or with ipilimumab. Receptor source: an adult with non-small cell lung cancer.

The CDR3 bases are TGTGCCAGCAGCTTAGGGGGTAGCGGGAGGGCGGCCCAGTACTTC. This translates into CASSLGGSGRAAQYF. The V and J genes are TRBV7-2 and TRBJ2-5, with 11 positions matching TRBD2. CDR1 and CDR2 (germline): SGHTA, FQGNSA. The CDR3 length is 15 residues. J lost 9 bases, V lost 1 base, and 7 bases had no gene match. The full variable domain, completed using reference TRBV7-2 and TRBJ2-5, is GAGVSQSPSNKVTEKGKDVELRCDPISGHTALYWYRQSLGQGLEFLIYFQGNSAPDKSGLPSDRFSAERTGGSVSTLTIQRTQQEDSAVYLCASSLGGSGRAAQYFGPGTRLLVL.

The chain uses TRBV6-5 and TRBJ1-1; 11 bases match TRBD1. V shed 6 bases and J 5 bases; nucleotides not matched to a gene: 5. CDR3 length: 14 amino acids. Germline V CDR1 and CDR2: MNHEY, SVGAGI. The CDR3 reads CASRPGQGGTEAFF. CDR3 nucleotides: TGTGCCAGCAGACCGGGACAGGGGGGTACTGAAGCTTTCTTT.

In DNA form, the CDR3 reads TGTGCCAGCAGTTACTCCGCCAGGGCGACCTACGAGCAGTACTTC. This encodes CASSYSARATYEQYF. The rearrangement joins TRBV6-5 to TRBJ2-7; D is perhaps TRBD1 (5 bases). There are 15 residues in the CDR3. CDR1 and CDR2 from the germline V gene are MNHEY and SVGAGI. V gave up 0 bases and J gave up 2 bases, with 11 bases separating them.

The chain uses TRBV7-9 and TRBJ1-1; TRBD1 agrees at 7 bases. From germline, CDR1 is SEHNR and CDR2 FQNEAQ (reference sequence). The J segment lost 4 bases and the V segment lost 4 bases, leaving 15 bases of the junction unmatched. The CDR3 consists of 17 residues. The DNA for the CDR3 is TGTGCCAGCAGCTCAGGAGACAGGGCGTTCGTTAGCACTGAAGCTTTCTTT. Translation gives CASSSGDRAFVSTEAFF.

The gene calls are TRBV6-5 and TRBJ2-7, with D possibly called TRBD1 or TRBD2 (6 bases each). The CDR3 extends over 14 amino acids. Germline V gene lookup returns CDR1 MNHEY and CDR2 SVGAGI. Trimming shortened V by 4 bases and J by 4 bases, and 14 bases separated the two germline ends. The CDR3 sequence is CASSSEGGAYEQYF. The CDR3 DNA sequence: TGTGCCAGCAGTTCAGAGGGGGGCGCGTACGAGCAGTACTTC.

By frequency in the sample, this clone is medium-sized. The chain combines TRBV6-5 with TRBJ2-3, with 8 positions matching TRBD1. V trimming: 0 bases; J trimming: 1 base; junction bases outside the gene matches: 3. This CDR3 has 16 residues. The germline V gene encodes CDR1 MNHEY and CDR2 SVGAGI. In nucleotides, the CDR3 is TGTGCCAGCAGTTACTCGGAGACAGGGGGCACAGATACGCAGTATTTT. It codes for CASSYSETGGTDTQYF.

The J gene is TRBJ2-3, the V gene TRBV2; 11 nucleotides line up with TRBD1. The J segment lost 2 bases and the V segment lost 6 bases, leaving 16 bases of the junction unmatched. This CDR3 comprises 19 residues. CDR1 SNHLY and CDR2 FYNNEI come from the germline V gene. DNA of the CDR3: TGTGCCAGCAGAACGGACAGGGGGCCACCGGGACTATCCACAGATACGCAGTATTTT. Protein product: CASRTDRGPPGLSTDTQYF.

The V and J genes are TRBV30 and TRBJ1-5, with 10 bases that match TRBD1. Germline V CDR1 and CDR2: GTSNPN, SVGIG (reference sequence). This CDR3 has 14 residues. J was trimmed by 9 bases and V by 4 bases; bases with no gene match: 9. CDR3 nucleotides: TGTGCCTGGACCGGGACAGGGGTTATTAGGCCCCAGCATTTT. It specifies CAWTGTGVIRPQHF.

In its sample, this clone was seen once. The chain joins TRBV29-1 to TRBJ2-1; 14 bases align to TRBD2. The germline gives CDR1 SQVTM, CDR2 ANQGSEA. The CDR3 spans 20 residues. V was pared by 0 bases and J by 0 bases, with 10 bases of the junction left unmatched. CDR3 sequence (DNA): TGCAGCGTTGAAGATTTTTCCGGGACTAGCGGGAGTGTCTCCTACAATGAGCAGTTCTTC. Translating gives CSVEDFSGTSGSVSYNEQFF.

The rearrangement uses TRBV5-1 and TRBJ2-3; D ambiguous. The ends were cut back, 0 bases at V and 3 bases at J, with 8 bases in the middle. CDR3 length: 14 amino acids. Germline-derived CDR1 and CDR2 are SGHRS and YFSETQ. The CDR3 bases are TGCGCCAGCAGCTTGGAGCCACATACAGATACGCAGTATTTT. This translates into CASSLEPHTDTQYF.

The chain combines TRBV18 with TRBJ2-2; 8 bases are a match to TRBD2. The germline gives CDR1 KGHSH, CDR2 LQKENI. This CDR3 spans 17 amino acids. V gave up 6 bases and J gave up 5 bases; unmatched junction bases: 14. CDR3 coding DNA: TGTGCCAGCTCCCACACCCCTGAGCGGGAGAGTACCGGGGAGCTGTTTTTT. Translation: CASSHTPERESTGELFF.

J is TRBJ1-5 and V is TRBV28, with D tentatively TRBD1 (6 bases). The CDR3 totals 14 residues. CDR1 MDHEN and CDR2 SYDVKM come from the germline V gene. V lost 7 bases and J 3 bases, leaving 13 bases between the germline ends. The chain's CDR3 is CASTPGQPNQPQHF. DNA for the CDR3: TGTGCCAGCACCCCGGGACAACCCAATCAGCCCCAGCATTTT. The whole variable domain, remainder taken from reference TRBV28 and TRBJ1-5, is DVKVTQSSRYLVKRTGEKVFLECVQDMDHENMFWYRQDPGLGLRLIYFSYDVKMKEKGDIPEGYSVSREKKERFSLILESASTNQTSMYLCASTPGQPNQPQHFGDGTRLSIL.

The chain couples TRBV7-8 to TRBJ2-3; weak D call: TRBD2 (5 bases). Trimming cost V 1 base and J 2 bases, with 13 bases left between them. CDR1 and CDR2 (germline): SGHVS, FQNEAQ. The CDR3 sequence is 16 residues long. CDR3 coding DNA: TGTGCCAGCAGCTTAGAGGCTAGCCTACCCACAGATACGCAGTATTTT. Translating it yields CASSLEASLPTDTQYF.

The chain combines TRBV19 with TRBJ2-7, with TRBD2 matching over 8 bases. In germline, CDR1 is LNHDA, CDR2 SQIVND (reference sequence). V lost 1 base, J lost 0 bases, and 5 bases stayed unmatched. The CDR3 sequence is 16 residues long. The CDR3 coding sequence is TGTGCCAGTAGTATAGGGACTAGCACGTCCTCCTACGAGCAGTACTTC. Translation gives CASSIGTSTSSYEQYF.

The V gene is TRBV7-9, the J gene TRBJ2-4; D might be TRBD1 (6 bases). The V and J ends lost 2 bases and 0 bases respectively, with 11 bases between them. This CDR3 region has 16 residues. The germline gives CDR1 SEHNR, CDR2 FQNEAQ (reference sequence). CDR3 bases: TGTGCCAGCAGCTTAATGGGGACACTAGCCAAAAACATTCAGTACTTC. It specifies CASSLMGTLAKNIQYF.

CDR3 sequence (DNA): TGCGCCAGCAGAAAAACTGGGGATAACACTGAAGCTTTCTTT. Its translation: CASRKTGDNTEAFF. This chain uses TRBV10-2 with TRBJ1-1; D remains unclear. The V gene's germline CDR1 is WSHSY and CDR2 SAAADI. Trimming pared 6 bases from V and 2 bases from J, leaving 13 bases between. The CDR3 consists of 14 residues.

The chain couples TRBV4-1 to TRBJ2-7; D is uncertain. The V and J ends lost 1 base and 3 bases respectively, with 13 bases between them. The CDR3 is made up of 15 amino acids. Germline CDR1 MGHRA, CDR2 YSYEKL. The CDR3 sequence is CASSQGLSLNYEQYF. The CDR3 nucleotides are TGCGCCAGCAGCCAAGGGTTATCGCTAAACTACGAGCAGTACTTC.

This chain connects TRBV7-2 to TRBJ2-3, with TRBD2 matching over 8 bases. The CDR3 runs to 18 residues. V lost 4 bases to trimming and J lost 0 bases; unmatched junction nucleotides: 12. Germline CDR1 reads SGHTA; CDR2 reads FQGNSA. The CDR3 loop is CASSYRGTSDTSTDTQYF. The CDR3 DNA follows: TGTGCCAGCAGCTATAGGGGGACTAGTGACACTAGCACAGATACGCAGTATTTT.

This chain uses TRBV18 with TRBJ2-7, with a tentative D call TRBD1 (5 bases). Germline values: CDR1 KGHSH, CDR2 LQKENI. The CDR3 sequence is 15 residues long. The V gene lost 2 bases and the J gene lost 1 base, with 12 bases spanning the gap. The CDR3, as DNA: TGTGCCAGCTCACCATCACAGGCGCAATCCTACGAGCAGTACTTC. This sequence encodes CASSPSQAQSYEQYF.

The rearrangement links TRBV5-5 to TRBJ2-7; 9 bases fit TRBD1. CDR1 SGHKS and CDR2 YYEKEE come from the germline V gene (reference sequence). CDR3 length equals 14 residues. V gave up 4 bases and J gave up 0 bases; unmatched junction bases: 2. CDR3 residues: CASSRQGGSYEQYF. Here the CDR3 DNA reads TGTGCCAGCAGCCGACAGGGGGGCTCCTACGAGCAGTACTTC.

The rearrangement joins TRBV10-2 to TRBJ2-2; TRBD2 aligns across 14 bases. V was pared by 1 base and J by 4 bases, with 11 bases of the junction left unmatched. Germline loops: CDR1 WSHSY, CDR2 SAAADI. The CDR3 has 20 amino acids. The CDR3 region has the DNA TGCGCCAGCAGTGAGTGGAGACTAGCGGGAGGGCCGCCCGGCACCGGGGAGCTGTTTTTT. Protein sequence: CASSEWRLAGGPPGTGELFF.

Only a few counts were recorded for this clone. The CDR3 spells CASSRLAESYEQYF. CDR3 bases: TGTGCCAGTAGTAGACTAGCGGAATCCTACGAGCAGTACTTC. The V and J genes are TRBV19 and TRBJ2-7; 9 nucleotides agree with TRBD2. CDR1 and CDR2 from the germline V gene are LNHDA and SQIVND (reference sequence). V lost 4 bases, J lost 1 base, and 2 bases stayed unmatched. The CDR3 has 14 amino acids.

This CDR3 reads CASSGLSGTSRQETQYF. The CDR3 nucleotides read TGTGCCAGCAGTGGTCTTAGCGGGACTTCCCGGCAAGAGACCCAGTACTTC. The chain is built from TRBV7-2 and TRBJ2-5, with 8 positions matching TRBD2. The CDR3 is made up of 17 amino acids. Looked up from germline, CDR1 is SGHTA and CDR2 is FQGNSA. Trimming cost V 6 bases and J 2 bases; bases outside gene matches: 14.

This clone has just a few counts. The gene calls are TRBV7-9 and TRBJ2-7, with 9 nucleotides matching TRBD2. Per the germline V gene, CDR1 is SEHNR and CDR2 is FQNEAQ (reference sequence). V lost 3 bases, J lost 2 bases, and 5 bases stayed unmatched. This CDR3 spans 15 amino acids. The CDR3 DNA reads as TGTGCCAGCAGCTTTCAGACTAGCGGAACCTACGAGCAGTACTTC. Its protein is CASSFQTSGTYEQYF.

The V call is TRBV5-1, the J call TRBJ2-1, with a possible D match to TRBD1 (5 bases). The CDR3 has 15 amino acids. Germline assignment: CDR1 SGHRS and CDR2 YFSETQ. The V and J ends lost 0 bases and 7 bases respectively, with 14 bases between them. CDR3 nucleotides: TGCGCCAGCAGCTTGGTTCAGGGAATGCTGAATGAGCAGTTCTTC. It is translated as CASSLVQGMLNEQFF.

This chain connects TRBV5-1 to TRBJ2-7, with D uncertain. The ends were cut back, 1 base at V and 1 base at J, with 9 bases in the middle. This CDR3 is built from 14 residues. Per germline, CDR1 SGHRS and CDR2 YFSETQ. This CDR3 reads CASSLSPPSYEQYF. The CDR3 DNA reads as TGCGCCAGCAGCTTGTCGCCGCCATCCTACGAGCAGTACTTC.